A selection of T cell receptor beta chains follows, all from one sample in a study of CD8 T cells in ankylosing spondylitis. TCRdb re-called the 5' RACE reads with MiXCR, one entry per CDR3 protein. Of roughly 260,000 distinct CDR3 sequences in the sample, around 20% were seen once. Source material: blood, either unsorted or a sorted T cell fraction (not recorded which). These receptors were taken from a male donor with ankylosing spondylitis or in good health (not recorded which). Each CDR3 is given with its conserved first and last residue. D genes are given only for firm matches. A clone size is listed for some rows: how often the clone was seen (once, few, many), or a class if it is expanded.

clone size	V gene	CDR3 length	J gene	D gene	CDR3 protein	CDR3 DNA
NA	TRBV7-2	13	TRBJ1-2	NA	CASNPSQAYGYTF	TGTGCCAGCAACCCATCTCAGGCCTATGGCTACACCTTC
few	TRBV28	14	TRBJ1-1	NA	CASSPTGWGAEAFF	TGTGCCAGCAGTCCGACAGGTTGGGGGGCTGAAGCTTTCTTT
few	TRBV20-1	13	TRBJ1-5	NA	CSARAMGLGPQHF	TGCAGTGCTAGAGCAATGGGGCTGGGGCCCCAGCATTTT
NA	TRBV5-1	17	TRBJ2-3	TRBD2	CASSLAEASGITDTQYF	TGCGCCAGCAGCTTGGCCGAAGCTAGCGGGATCACAGATACGCAGTATTTT
few	TRBV20-1	16	TRBJ2-1	TRBD2	CSARRVSGRRRNEQFF	TGCAGTGCTAGAAGGGTTAGCGGGAGGAGAAGAAATGAGCAGTTCTTC
NA	TRBV12-3/TRBV12-4	16	TRBJ1-5	TRBD1	CASSPRGGASNQPQHF	TGTGCCAGCAGCCCCAGGGGGGGGGCTAGCAATCAGCCCCAGCATTTT
few	TRBV12-3/TRBV12-4	14	TRBJ1-6	NA	CASSFFLDNSPLHF	TGTGCCAGCAGTTTTTTTCTGGATAATTCACCCCTCCACTTT
few	TRBV14	16	TRBJ2-3	NA	CASSHHRVFSTDTQYF	TGTGCCAGCAGCCATCACCGGGTCTTTAGCACAGATACGCAGTATTTT
NA	TRBV12-3/TRBV12-4	16	TRBJ2-2	TRBD2	CASSFPSGAGTGELFF	TGTGCCAGCAGTTTCCCCAGCGGGGCCGGGACCGGGGAGCTGTTTTTT
many	TRBV20-1	14	TRBJ2-3	NA	CSARPRTSTDTQYF	TGCAGTGCTCGCCCGAGGACCAGCACAGATACGCAGTATTTT
NA	TRBV3-1	13	TRBJ2-2	NA	CASNQDGRRELFF	TGTGCCAGCAACCAAGACGGTCGGCGGGAGCTGTTTTTT
NA	TRBV20-1	13	TRBJ2-2	NA	CSAPRLGNGELFF	TGCAGTGCCCCCAGATTAGGGAACGGGGAGCTGTTTTTT
NA	TRBV4-1	17	TRBJ2-3	TRBD2	CASSQSGTSGTSDTQYF	TGCGCCAGCAGCCAATCCGGGACTAGCGGAACCTCAGATACGCAGTATTTT
few	TRBV7-8	15	TRBJ2-3	TRBD2	CASSPLAGLTDTQYF	TGTGCCAGCAGCCCTTTAGCGGGACTCACAGATACGCAGTATTTT
many	TRBV9	15	TRBJ2-1	NA	CASSVVAYSYNEQFF	TGTGCCAGCAGCGTAGTAGCGTATTCCTACAATGAGCAGTTCTTC
few	TRBV12-3/TRBV12-4	13	TRBJ2-5	NA	CASSFIFGETQYF	TGTGCCAGCAGTTTTATCTTCGGAGAGACCCAGTACTTC
many	TRBV12-3/TRBV12-4	13	TRBJ1-5	NA	CASSPAHNQPQHF	TGTGCCAGCAGTCCCGCCCACAATCAGCCCCAGCATTTT
NA	TRBV28	14	TRBJ1-1	NA	CASSPQIMNTEAFF	TGTGCCAGCAGTCCCCAAATCATGAACACTGAAGCTTTCTTT
many	TRBV6-2/TRBV6-3	17	TRBJ2-1	NA	CASSYSPRASFYNEQFF	TGTGCCAGCAGTTACTCTCCCCGCGCATCATTTTACAATGAGCAGTTCTTC